This TCR beta chain was profiled in a study of identical twins (dated by TCRdb to 2016 to 2018). Concerning the study at large: TCR alpha and beta repertoires from monozygotic twins, unrelated adults of various ages and cord blood were deep-sequenced to test whether fetal clonotypes persist. To rule out contamination, replicate twin experiments were performed at different times with different library preparation protocols. Here is what the overall study found, with its caveats: Invariant T cells such as MAIT and iNKT could partly confound zero-insertion analyses, though diverse VJ usage argued against this for most clonotypes. Excess twin sharing in beta out-of-frame sequences was weaker because fewer shared sequences lowered the signal-to-noise ratio. Fewer insertions were carried by abundant cord blood beta clonotypes, a similar but weaker trend appeared in young adult naive repertoires, and no such trend appeared in memory repertoires. Compared with coincidental sharing between unrelated individuals, out-of-frame TCR alpha sequences shared between twins had an excess of sequences with low generation probability. Because the same donors could not be followed over many years, the conclusions depended on cross-sectional statistical analysis. Recombination models systematically underestimated out-of-frame TCR alpha sharing in monozygotic twins but agreed with sharing between unrelated individuals.

A note on this clonotype: The antigen it binds to is not known. One base away there is no much larger clone; base qualities are not given.

Libraries were constructed by 5' RACE. Sequencer: Illumina HiSeq 2000. Template switching added a universal primer binding site, and the final cDNA carried a unique molecular identifier that allowed TCR cDNA molecules to be counted accurately. Specific primers in the conserved constant-segment region were used to synthesize first-strand cDNA for the TCR alpha and beta chains. Each cDNA library was double barcoded, with a SMART-Mk sample barcode plus Illumina barcodes, to control for contamination. TruSeq adapter sequences, together with Illumina sample barcodes, were added in two successive PCR steps. The TCR alpha and beta cDNA libraries were sequenced on the Illumina HiSeq platform using custom primers. From the authors' description of their analysis: Raw reads were processed with MiGEC to extract unique molecular identifiers, and MiXCR was used to determine CDR3 positions. Recombination models were inferred per individual with the repgenHMM and IGoR tools using an EM algorithm. The analysis of shared clonotypes was done with the tcR package in R, with sharing normalized by the product of cloneset sizes. Out-of-frame nonproductive sequences were analyzed to study raw recombination free of thymic and clonal selection effects. TCRdb trimmed the raw reads at Q25, called clones with MiXCR and kept productive beta chains. Rows are combined by CDR3 protein, so each entry shows the most common genes and DNA. These V and J calls rely on TCRdb rather than the paper's analysis. Here the sample has roughly 480,000 distinct CDR3 sequences; more than 20% occur a single time. The ten largest make up 2.9% of the sample.

Only healthy Caucasian donors were included. Three pairs of female monozygotic twins, all aged roughly 18 to 29 years, were included in the twin cohort. Positive isolation kits from Invitrogen were used to isolate CD4+ and CD8+ T cell populations. The CDR3, cysteine through phenylalanine, is 14 amino acids long. Just CDR3 DNA is preserved here, 42 bases in frame from base 1. Trimming at the junction amounts to 0 bases on V and 1 base on J, and the germline ends lie 7 bases apart. According to the germline V gene, CDR1 reads SGHRS and CDR2 reads YFSETQ. These same records also appear under a second study, on T cells expressing NK-cell markers. The second paper further reports: TCR beta-chain repertoires were profiled in sorted CD3+CD56+NKG2C+, CD3+CD56+NKG2C- and CD3+CD56-NKG2C+ T-cell subsets from about 8 donors. Seven of the eight sequenced donors were HCMV-seropositive and one was HCMV-seronegative. In several experiments an anti-gammadeltaTCR antibody was added to restrict sorting to alphabetaTCR-expressing T cells. For roughly six donors, the dominant CD3+CD56+NKG2C+ clonotypes were among the top 10 CD8+ clonotypes and accounted for about 1.0-7.0% of CD8+ T cells. Those dominant clonotypes were again the most abundant among CD3+CD56-NKG2C+ cells in a few donors, at roughly 28.3-60.1%. Whether the expanded NKG2C-expressing T cell clones were specific for HCMV antigens was left unclear. All eight donors whose samples were sequenced were randomly selected healthy volunteers, three of them men and five women. HCMV serostatus was determined by detecting HCMV-specific IgG in serum with a commercial ELISA kit. MIGEC handled demultiplexing of the reads and grouping by UMI, while MiTCR was used to assemble and quantify clonotypes. To exclude erroneous sequences, any TCR cDNA sequence not supported by at least two reads was discarded. The tcR package was used for downstream repertoire analysis, with clonotypes matched between fractions based on CDR3 nucleotide sequence plus V segment. VDJmatch was used to annotate antigen specificity against VDJdb, with one amino acid substitution in CDR3 allowed.

The rearranged segments are TRBV5-1 and TRBJ2-5, with no D gene named confidently. The TCR comes from a woman under 30 in good health. Sequenced: CD4+ T cells sorted from blood. DNA sequence: TGCGCCAGCAGCTTGGCACCTACCCAAGAGACCCAGTACTTC. Translated, this is CASSLAPTQETQYF.